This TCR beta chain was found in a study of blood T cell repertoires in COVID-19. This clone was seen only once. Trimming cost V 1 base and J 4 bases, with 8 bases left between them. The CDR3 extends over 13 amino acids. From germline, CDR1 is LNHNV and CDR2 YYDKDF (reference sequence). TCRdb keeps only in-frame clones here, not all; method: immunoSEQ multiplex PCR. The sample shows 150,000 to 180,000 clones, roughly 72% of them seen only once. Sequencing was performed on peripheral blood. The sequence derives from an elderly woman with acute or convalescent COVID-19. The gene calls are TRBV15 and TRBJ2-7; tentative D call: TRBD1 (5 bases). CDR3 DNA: TGTGCCACCAGCAGAGGGGGCTCTTACGAGCAGTACTTC. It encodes CATSRGGSYEQYF.